This passage covers 28 T cell receptor beta chains from one sample sequenced in a study of identical twins. TCRdb redid the calling of the 5' RACE reads with MiXCR, one entry per CDR3 protein. The sample includes fewer than 250,000 distinct CDR3 sequences, under 10% seen only once; the top ten take about 2%. This same sample was also part of a study on yellow fever vaccine responses in identical twins.

Sequences were obtained from memory (CD45RO+) T cells sorted from blood. The receptors here all came from a woman younger than 35 in good health.

This clonotype appeared many times. The J gene is TRBJ2-1, the V gene TRBV5-1; TRBD2 agrees at 11 bases. This CDR3 is 17 amino acids long. V shed 4 bases and J 7 bases; nucleotides not matched to a gene: 13. Germline V gives CDR1 SGHRS, CDR2 YFSETQ. For the CDR3, the DNA is TGCGCCAGCAGCCAAGGGGTAGCGGGAGGGAGGCGGAATGAGCAGTTCTTC. Its protein is CASSQGVAGGRRNEQFF.

This clonotype was recorded many times. This rearrangement joins TRBV5-1 to TRBJ2-5; perhaps TRBD1 as D (6 bases). Trimming shortened V by 0 bases and J by 4 bases, and 13 bases separated the two germline ends. The CDR3 has 15 residues. Germline-derived CDR1 and CDR2 are SGHRS and YFSETQ. CDR3 nucleotides: TGCGCCAGCAGCTTGGTACAGGGCTGGAGAGAGACCCAGTACTTC. This sequence encodes CASSLVQGWRETQYF.

This chain joins TRBV12-5 and TRBJ2-5; TRBD1 matches at 7 bases. The germline gives CDR1 LGHNT, CDR2 FRNRAP. With 7 bases clipped from V and 4 bases from J, the junction kept 24 bases outside the gene matches. The CDR3 has 19 residues. In DNA, the CDR3 is TGTGCTAGTGCCCAGCAAGGGAACCCACCGGGACAGTCAGGAGAGACCCAGTACTTC. This translates into CASAQQGNPPGQSGETQYF.

The rearrangement joins TRBV2 to TRBJ2-3; 9 bases match TRBD2. Germline V lookup: CDR1 SNHLY, CDR2 FYNNEI. This CDR3 contains 15 residues. Losses at the gene ends were 4 bases for V and 2 bases for J; bases not matched to a gene: 4. The chain's CDR3 is CASSGSGGPTDTQYF. CDR3 coding DNA: TGTGCCAGCAGTGGTAGCGGGGGACCCACAGATACGCAGTATTTT.

This clonotype has at least ten counts. The CDR3 sequence: CASSQDLMPMKEQFF. The CDR3 bases are TGCGCCAGCAGCCAAGATTTAATGCCGATGAAAGAGCAGTTCTTC. The genes are TRBV4-3 and TRBJ2-1; D is unresolved. The germline gives CDR1 LGHNA, CDR2 YSLEER. There are 15 residues in the CDR3. Trimming took off 0 bases at V and 10 bases at J, with 16 bases between the two ends.

This clonotype has ten or more counts. The V and J genes are TRBV12-3 or TRBV12-4 and TRBJ2-1, with D possibly matching TRBD1 (6 bases). The V and J ends lost 6 bases and 9 bases respectively, with 18 bases between them. The CDR3 covers 14 residues. Here the CDR3 reads CASSPRQAAGEQFF. The CDR3 bases are TGTGCCAGCAGCCCTCGACAGGCGGCCGGTGAGCAGTTCTTC.

V is TRBV15 and J is TRBJ2-7; perhaps TRBD1 as D (6 bases). V lost 2 bases to trimming and J lost 6 bases, with 11 bases between them. This CDR3 comprises 13 residues. Germline V lookup: CDR1 LNHNV, CDR2 YYDKDF (reference sequence). CDR3 region: CATSRKQGSEQYF. CDR3 coding DNA: TGTGCCACCAGCAGAAAACAGGGAAGCGAGCAGTACTTC.

This clonotype was picked up many times. The chain joins TRBV5-1 to TRBJ1-2, with D tentatively TRBD1 (5 bases). The germline V gene has CDR1 SGHRS and CDR2 YFSETQ. V was trimmed by 3 bases and J by 3 bases, leaving 9 bases between them. The CDR3 has 13 amino acids. CDR3 nucleotides: TGCGCCAGCAGCTACGGAGGGGACTATGGCTACACCTTC. This sequence encodes CASSYGGDYGYTF. Using reference TRBV5-1 and TRBJ1-2 for the parts outside the CDR3, the full variable domain is KAGVTQTPRYLIKTRGQQVTLSCSPISGHRSVSWYQQTPGQGLQFLFEYFSETQRNKGNFPGRFSGRQFSNSRSEMNVSTLELGDSALYLCASSYGGDYGYTFGSGTRLTVV.

The V gene is TRBV2, the J gene TRBJ2-7, with D perhaps matching TRBD2 (5 bases). Germline lookup yields CDR1 SNHLY and CDR2 FYNNEI. The germline V and J ends were trimmed by 6 bases and 2 bases, with 14 bases remaining between them. The CDR3 is made up of 14 amino acids. CDR3 residues: CASRTPKEAYEQYF. In nucleotides, the CDR3 is TGTGCCAGCAGGACTCCCAAGGAGGCCTACGAGCAGTACTTC.

This clonotype was counted at least ten times. This chain connects TRBV20-1 to TRBJ2-1; D is ambiguous. Germline-derived CDR1 and CDR2 are DFQATT and SNEGSKA (reference sequence). CDR3 size: 11 residues. V was pared by 6 bases and J by 4 bases, with 7 bases between. DNA of the CDR3: TGCAGTGCAGTCGAGTACAATGAGCAGTTCTTC. Translation: CSAVEYNEQFF.

This clonotype was counted ten times or more. The chain is built from TRBV29-1 and TRBJ1-5; D remains unclear. The germline CDR1 and CDR2 sequences are SQVTM and ANQGSEA. The germline V and J ends were trimmed by 4 bases and 7 bases, with 14 bases remaining between them. The CDR3 extends over 13 amino acids. The CDR3 region is CSVGEGSWQPQHF. As DNA, the CDR3 is TGCAGCGTTGGGGAGGGAAGTTGGCAGCCCCAGCATTTT.

J is TRBJ2-3 and V is TRBV12-3 or TRBV12-4; TRBD2 agrees at 7 bases. The CDR3 is 15 amino acids. V gave up 8 bases and J gave up 1 base; unmatched junction bases: 9. The CDR3 loop is CASQGRVLGTDTQYF. DNA for the CDR3: TGTGCCAGCCAAGGGAGGGTATTGGGCACAGATACGCAGTATTTT.

This clonotype was observed at least ten times. This rearrangement joins TRBV5-1 to TRBJ2-7, with 11 bases aligning to TRBD2. The CDR3 is 16 residues long. V was clipped by 4 bases and J by 3 bases; unmatched bases: 9. Per germline, CDR1 SGHRS and CDR2 YFSETQ. Written as DNA, the CDR3 is TGCGCCAGCAGCGCCGGGACTAGCGGTCGTTACTACGAGCAGTACTTC. Residues: CASSAGTSGRYYEQYF.

CDR3 sequence (DNA): TGTGCCAGCAGTCCCTCCGGGACAGGGTCCTACGAGCAGTACTTC. Its translation is CASSPSGTGSYEQYF. The J gene is TRBJ2-7, the V gene TRBV6-1; 9 bases agree with TRBD1. V gave up 5 bases and J gave up 1 base; unmatched junction bases: 6. This CDR3 spans 15 amino acids. Germline CDR1 MNHNS, CDR2 SASEGT.

This clonotype was recorded a few times. The CDR3 loop is CASRSLAGGSYNEQFF. The CDR3 coding sequence is TGTGCCAGCAGAAGTCTAGCGGGGGGCTCCTACAATGAGCAGTTCTTC. The chain employs TRBV6-2 or TRBV6-3 and TRBJ2-1; 11 positions match TRBD2. CDR1 and CDR2 (germline): MNHEY, SVGEGT. The CDR3 totals 16 residues. V was clipped by 6 bases and J by 0 bases; unmatched bases: 4.

This clonotype was picked up a small number of times. The chain couples TRBV9 to TRBJ1-3; possibly TRBD1 for D (5 bases). The CDR3 runs 17 residues. The germline gives CDR1 SGDLS, CDR2 YYNGEE. Deletions cut 2 bases from V and 0 bases from J, with 15 bases between. The CDR3 sequence is CASSVEVLGPSGNTIYF. CDR3 nucleotide sequence: TGTGCCAGCAGCGTGGAGGTCTTGGGGCCCTCTGGAAACACCATATATTTT. The full variable domain, completed using reference TRBV9 and TRBJ1-3, is DSGVTQTPKHLITATGQRVTLRCSPRSGDLSVYWYQQSLDQGLQFLIQYYNGEERAKGNILERFSAQQFPDLHSELNLSSLELGDSALYFCASSVEVLGPSGNTIYFGEGSWLTVV.

The chain carries TRBV10-3 and TRBJ2-1; 15 bases are a match to TRBD2. The CDR3 contains 19 residues. The V gene end was trimmed by 3 bases and the J gene end by 7 bases; junction bases not matched to a gene: 13. Germline V gene sequence: CDR1 ENHRY, CDR2 SYGVKD. CDR3 region: CAISESFVGGTSGRNEQFF. CDR3 DNA sequence: TGTGCCATCAGTGAATCCTTTGTGGGGGGGACTAGCGGGAGGAATGAGCAGTTCTTC.

This clonotype showed up many times. The chain links TRBV20-1 to TRBJ2-3; D might be TRBD1 or TRBD2, each matching 5 bases. There are 14 residues in the CDR3. Germline loops: CDR1 DFQATT, CDR2 SNEGSKA (reference sequence). V was pared by 5 bases and J by 6 bases, with 18 bases between. The CDR3 DNA reads as TGCAGTGCTCCCCATGGGGGTAGGGCGGATACGCAGTATTTT. Protein sequence: CSAPHGGRADTQYF.

This clonotype appeared a few times. This chain joins TRBV20-1 and TRBJ1-5; D is ambiguous. The V gene's germline CDR1 is DFQATT and CDR2 SNEGSKA (reference sequence). The CDR3 length is 14 residues. V lost 1 base to trimming and J lost 1 base, with 8 bases between them. This CDR3 is CSARGRGSNQPQHF. Written as DNA, the CDR3 is TGCAGTGCTAGAGGTCGGGGAAGCAATCAGCCCCAGCATTTT.

This clonotype has ten or more counts. The chain combines TRBV20-1 with TRBJ2-1, with 8 bases identical to TRBD2. The CDR3 has 14 residues. Germline-derived CDR1 and CDR2 are DFQATT and SNEGSKA (reference sequence). With 1 base clipped from V and 10 bases from J, the junction kept 9 bases outside the gene matches. The CDR3 loop is CSARVPTSAKEQFF. For the CDR3, the DNA is TGCAGTGCTAGAGTCCCGACTAGCGCGAAAGAGCAGTTCTTC.

The rearrangement joins TRBV5-1 to TRBJ2-3; no firm D call. Germline values: CDR1 SGHRS, CDR2 YFSETQ. The CDR3 extends over 12 amino acids. Trimming took off 3 bases at V and 2 bases at J, with 4 bases between the two ends. CDR3 DNA sequence: TGCGCCAGCAGCTACGACACAGATACGCAGTATTTT. Protein: CASSYDTDTQYF. Variable domain in full (rest from reference TRBV5-1 and TRBJ2-3): KAGVTQTPRYLIKTRGQQVTLSCSPISGHRSVSWYQQTPGQGLQFLFEYFSETQRNKGNFPGRFSGRQFSNSRSEMNVSTLELGDSALYLCASSYDTDTQYFGPGTRLTVL.

In its sample, this clonotype was seen a few times. The chain links TRBV20-1 to TRBJ2-1; 7 bases agree with TRBD1. Per germline, CDR1 DFQATT and CDR2 SNEGSKA (reference sequence). There are 14 residues in the CDR3. The V and J ends lost 0 bases and 3 bases, in that order; junction bases with no gene match: 2. The CDR3 DNA reads TGCAGTGCTAGAGATGACAGGGACTACAATGAGCAGTTCTTC. Its protein is CSARDDRDYNEQFF.

The chain is built from TRBV20-1 and TRBJ1-5, with D unclear. Per the germline V gene, CDR1 is DFQATT and CDR2 is SNEGSKA (reference sequence). Between the trimmed V and J ends, which lost 0 bases and 3 bases, there was a span of 12 bases. The CDR3 spans 15 residues. The CDR3 is CSARDAGQVNQPQHF. CDR3 DNA sequence: TGCAGTGCTAGAGATGCTGGGCAGGTCAATCAGCCCCAGCATTTT.

On this clonotype itself: This may arise from a read error, as a much more abundant clone is one base away. The CDR3 DNA is TGTGCCGGCAGTTACGTCCCGGTGTTGGGAGAGACCCAGTACTTC. This translates into CAGSYVPVLGETQYF. This chain joins TRBV6-5 and TRBJ2-5; no clear D. This CDR3 spans 15 amino acids. Germline values: CDR1 MNHEY, CDR2 SVGAGI.

This clonotype was detected only a few times. The rearrangement joins TRBV28 to TRBJ2-3; TRBD1 agrees at 7 bases. Germline-derived CDR1 and CDR2 are MDHEN and SYDVKM. The CDR3 contains 15 residues. V lost 8 bases to trimming and J lost 5 bases; unmatched junction nucleotides: 13. CDR3 DNA: TGTGCCAGCCCACCAAAAAGGGGGCTGGAAGATACGCAGTATTTT. It yields the protein CASPPKRGLEDTQYF.

In its sample, this clonotype was seen many times. The chain links TRBV29-1 to TRBJ2-2, with 7 nucleotides matching TRBD1. CDR3 length: 15 residues. V dropped 5 bases and J dropped 4; count of bases not matched to a gene: 10. Germline loops: CDR1 SQVTM, CDR2 ANQGSEA. The DNA for the CDR3 is TGCAGCGTTACTACTGACAGGGAAGGCACCGGGGAGCTGTTTTTT. Its protein product is CSVTTDREGTGELFF.

This clonotype has more than one count but fewer than ten. The chain uses TRBV7-3 and TRBJ2-2, with a tentative D call TRBD1 (5 bases). V dropped 6 bases and J dropped 4 bases, with 12 bases sitting between them. Per the germline V gene, CDR1 is SGHTA and CDR2 is FQGTGA. This CDR3 has 14 residues. Here the CDR3 DNA reads TGTGCCAGCAGTCCAGGGTCGGGCACCGGGGAGCTGTTTTTT. It encodes CASSPGSGTGELFF.

This clonotype has more than one count but fewer than ten. V gene TRBV20-1 combines with J gene TRBJ1-5; D is perhaps TRBD1 (5 bases). This CDR3 contains 14 residues. Germline V lookup: CDR1 DFQATT, CDR2 SNEGSKA (reference sequence). V was pared by 6 bases and J by 5 bases, with 17 bases between. This CDR3 is CSAAHSGGDQPQHF. CDR3 bases: TGCAGTGCCGCTCACTCGGGGGGTGATCAGCCCCAGCATTTT.